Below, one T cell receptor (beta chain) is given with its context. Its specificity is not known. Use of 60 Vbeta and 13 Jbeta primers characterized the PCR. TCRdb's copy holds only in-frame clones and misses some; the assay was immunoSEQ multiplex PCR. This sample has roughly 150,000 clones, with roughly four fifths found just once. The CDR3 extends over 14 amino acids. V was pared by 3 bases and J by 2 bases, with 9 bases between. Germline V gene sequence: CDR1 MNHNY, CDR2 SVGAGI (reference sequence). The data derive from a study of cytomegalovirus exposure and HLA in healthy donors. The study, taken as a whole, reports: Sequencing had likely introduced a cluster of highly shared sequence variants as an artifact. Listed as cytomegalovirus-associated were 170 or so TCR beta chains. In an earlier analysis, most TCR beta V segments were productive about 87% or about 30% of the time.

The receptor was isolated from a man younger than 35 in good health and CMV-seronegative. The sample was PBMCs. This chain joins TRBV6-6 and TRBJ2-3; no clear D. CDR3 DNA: TGTGCCAGCAGTTATGGAGTAGCCACAGATACGCAGTATTTT. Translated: CASSYGVATDTQYF.